This record covers a single T cell receptor beta chain. Its antigen target is currently unknown. Qualities for individual bases were not recorded, and no much larger clone is one base off. The data stem from a study of cytomegalovirus exposure and HLA in healthy donors (dated by TCRdb to 2016 to 2017). Study-wide context: An earlier analysis of more than 550 of the donors reported approximately 300 Gb of sequence data and around 120 million unique TCR beta sequences obtained from around 190 million T cells. Roughly 290 gigabases of sequencing data and around 90 million unique TCR sequences made up an early release that covered about 640 HLA-typed donors. The genetic ancestry cluster associated with self-reported Caucasian donors included roughly 84% of the roughly 400 genotyped donors. The study aimed to test whether signatures of past pathogen exposure could be identified by cataloging public T cell receptors. Using immunosequencing, the study profiled T cell repertoires from about 610 subjects and related those repertoires to cytomegalovirus serostatus. In addition to the first cohort of roughly 700 subjects, a separate validation cohort of 130 or so different subjects was used. The study combined high-throughput TCR immunosequencing, statistical association of individual TCRs with disease status, and machine learning to predict cytomegalovirus infection status. A later analysis re-examined previously published TCR beta repertoires from 610 or so donors and added high-resolution HLA genotyping to investigate patterns of TCR occurrence. In the later analysis, no new phenotypic data were used to find candidate immune exposures; instead, reliance was placed on TCR beta sequences and their occurrence across donors. In an earlier analysis of 500 to 650 of the donors, high-throughput TCR beta sequencing was used to judge whether each TCR beta V gene segment behaved as functional or pseudogenic. Donor age, sex, ethnicity and CMV serostatus were collected together with the repertoire data. A later genetic analysis used genome-wide SNP genotypes for about three fifths of the 666 donors, treating that subset as a discovery cohort. All discovery cohort repertoires had been generated on a single sequencing platform. Both class I and class II loci were covered by HLA typing, at four-digit resolution. The number of donors typed differed by locus, with about 629-640 for A, B, C, DRB1 and DQB1, roughly 520 for DQA1, 600 to 610 for DPA1, and some 440 for DPB1. A few DR-DQ haplotypes were treated as single units for association and clustering because of strong linkage in the cohort. Across 398 genotyped donors of the cohort, an average of about 220,000 unique TCR beta nucleotide sequences per donor were sequenced, and approximately 17% of those sequences were non-productive.

The cohort consisted of 600 to 700 healthy bone marrow donors. Cohort members were all nominally healthy when sampled, although unrecorded immune exposures were likely present. The donor tested CMV seronegative, placing the donor among the 350 or so seronegative members of the cohort. Every donor gave a peripheral blood sample, and the peripheral blood mononuclear cells from that sample were used for TCR beta sequencing. The Qiagen DNeasy Blood Extraction Kit was used to extract genomic DNA from the blood cell samples. General conclusions and limits of the study: Correlated functional status among segregating V segments might be attributable to linkage disequilibrium, but an unknown experimental factor could not be ruled out. A later analysis found that most CMV-associated TCR beta chains appeared HLA-restricted, with HLA associations seemingly driven largely by CMV exposure. This cohort had only TCR beta chains sequenced, and the lack of alpha or paired-chain data limited which features could be detected. Some IMGT-functional V segments, including TRBV6-2 and TRBV6-3, could not be distinguished by the 87-base-pair reads and were therefore excluded. Presence/absence analyses assumed roughly uniform sequencing depth across donors, an assumption that may not hold. At a false discovery rate of 0.05, a later analysis linked some 17,000 TCR beta sequences to specific HLA alleles. While some public TCRs were present in many individuals, most TCR sequences turned up only very rarely across donors. Cytomegalovirus status was reported to be diagnosed by the classifier with high specificity and sensitivity in both the original and validation cohorts. In vitro tests confirmed that a few of the cytomegalovirus-associated TCR beta chains recognize cytomegalovirus antigens. A later analysis found that HLA-associated TCR beta chains were more clonally expanded and had lower generation probabilities than equally common non-associated chains. When HLA alleles, especially DR and DQ, strongly co-occurred, TCR associations were difficult to assign to individual alleles. A later analysis reported that several top co-occurrence clusters appeared linked to parvovirus B19, influenza, CMV and Epstein-Barr virus. It was suggested by the authors that the approach could potentially be generalized to other disease states and immunological phenotypes. According to a later genetic analysis, donors in an Asian-associated ancestry cluster had fewer N-insertions in productive TCRs than the roughly 670-donor mean. According to a later analysis, TCR association rates differed among HLA loci, with DRB1 alleles showing the most associated TCRs and HLA-C alleles showing the fewest. V-gene and J-gene trimming of TCR beta chains was associated with a missense DCLRE1C variant in a later genetic analysis, and the association was replicated in an independent cohort. A cluster of highly shared sequence variants was judged likely to represent a technical artifact of the sequencing pipeline. The study listed 150 to 200 TCR beta chains as associated with cytomegalovirus. The earlier analysis of approximately 560 of the donors excluded approximately 17 rarely observed V segments, including chromosome 9 orphons, because counts were too low. A further reported finding was that TCR beta sequences accurately predicted the HLA-A and HLA-B alleles for most subjects in the first cohort. In an earlier analysis of fewer than 700 of the donors, most TCR beta V segments appeared in productive rearrangements about 87% or about 30% of the time, broadly matching IMGT annotations. Immune exposure information for the cohort was limited to CMV serostatus. HLA typing was unavailable for some donors at each locus, so association tests used only the typed subset.

V gives up 2 bases and J gives up 6 bases, and the segment between their germline ends measures 11 bases. There are 14 amino acids in the CDR3, from cysteine to phenylalanine inclusive. Of all the DNA, just the CDR3 is kept, 42 bases in frame from base 1. In the germline V gene, CDR1 corresponds to MNHEY and CDR2 to SVGAGI. The protocol used for the library was the immunoSEQ multiplex PCR assay. For the multiplex PCR, a mixture combining 60 forward primers for TCR Vbeta segments and 13 reverse primers for TCR Jbeta segments was used. The CDR3 region of rearranged TCR beta genes was amplified from genomic DNA with a multiplex PCR assay. The amplified TCR beta libraries were sequenced on the Illumina HiSeq System as 87-base-pair reads. Processing in the source paper ran as follows. Across the 670 or so repertoires, a later analysis counted 78 million or so unique TCR beta chains, roughly 11 million of which were shared by at least two donors. To remove PCR and sequencing errors, raw reads were error-corrected and collapsed into unique sequences using a nearest-neighbor algorithm that merged closely related sequences. To assign V, D and J gene segments, CDR3 sequences were aligned to IMGT reference sequences. For a sequence to be retained, a match of at least six nucleotides to both a V gene segment and a J gene segment was required. Rearrangements were called productive when the CDR3 lacked stop codons and stayed in frame with V and J; all others were non-productive. Following IMGT convention, CDR3 was defined as the stretch from the second conserved V-encoded cysteine to the conserved J-encoded phenylalanine. The earlier analysis of 587 of the donors excluded sequences that lacked an unambiguous match to a single V gene segment. In an earlier analysis of 587 of the donors, a V segment was called functional when productive rearrangements were above 56.7%, and segregating when the standard deviation between donors exceeded 5%. A statistical classification framework was developed to diagnose cytomegalovirus status using the catalog of TCR beta chain sequences. V and J gene assignment, in a later analysis, came from comparing TCR nucleotide sequences with IMGT/GENE-DB human TR gene sequences. In a later analysis, CDR3 sequences and most-parsimonious VDJ recombination scenarios were assigned using the TCRdist pipeline. A later analysis defined each TCR beta chain by its CDR3 amino acid sequence plus V-gene family, and excluded reads lacking a unique V-gene family. In a later analysis, around 600 highly shared, low-generation-probability nucleotide sequences were removed to address suspected cross-contamination and a sequencing artifact. A later analysis calculated a clonal expansion index for each public chain from normalized within-repertoire ranks of inferred template counts. Generation probabilities in a later analysis came from a VDJ recombination model fitted to out-of-frame rearrangements, and those results were checked against IGoR. In a later analysis, TCR-TCR, TCR-HLA and TCR-CMV co-occurrence was scored with hypergeometric tests, and a repertoire-size bias correction was applied to TCR pairs. False discovery rates were estimated in a later analysis by permuting HLA or CMV assignments 20 times. A later analysis grouped co-occurring TCRs with DBSCAN, adding TCRdist sequence similarity when clustering within HLA-allele-positive subsets. For co-occurrence clustering, repertoires with fewer than 30,000 or more than 120,000 public chains were excluded, along with 5 or 6 repertoires with anomalous nucleotide sharing. This immuneACCESS table, as held by TCRdb, lists in-frame sequences with V and J called but not all clones. Of the missing ones, under half trace to an unresolved V gene in checked studies; the others have no known cause. D and trimming come from the DNA, and the V and J calls and clone size come from that table. The sample table records 60,000 to 85,000 clones; 60% to 85% of these occur just once. Jointly, the top ten make up around 1.5% of the sample.

Rearrangement joined TRBV6-5 to TRBJ1-5; perhaps TRBD1 is the D gene, with 6 bases matching. This clonotype was sampled from a middle-aged man in good health and CMV-seronegative. Sequenced: PBMCs. This receptor has the CDR3 CASSYGGGFQPQHF. The nucleotide sequence reads as follows: TGTGCCAGCAGTTACGGTGGGGGCTTTCAGCCCCAGCATTTT.